The subject of this entry is one T cell receptor beta chain. Its antigen is currently unknown. The length of the CDR3 is 15 residues. Trimming left V 2 bases short and J 8 bases short, with 14 bases between. Germline assignment: CDR1 SGHRS and CDR2 YFSETQ. Sequenced by immunoSEQ multiplex PCR; TCRdb stores in-frame clones only, minus some. The sample carries 60,000 to 80,000 clones, 82% recorded once. This record comes from a study of radiation and T cells in renal cell carcinoma. Overall study context: Nephrectomy followed 15 Gy stereotactic body radiation by 4 weeks. Study findings and constraints: Baseline intratumoral clonotype presence is unknown without pretreatment biopsies.

Time point meaning: blood 2 weeks post-SBRT. Documented treatment: 15 Gy SBRT to primary tumor, nephrectomy 4 weeks later. The source was blood, collected from a patient whose treatment included radiotherapy and nephrectomy. The sequence was obtained from a man between 60 and 70 years old with renal cell carcinoma. The chain has TRBV5-1 and TRBJ1-6, with a tentative D call TRBD1 (6 bases). The CDR3 DNA reads as TGCGCCAGCAGCTTTACAGGGATCGATGATTCACCCCTCCACTTT. Translating it yields CASSFTGIDDSPLHF.